These 20 T cell receptor beta chains originate from one sample sequenced in a study of cytomegalovirus exposure and HLA in healthy donors. Sequencing used immunoSEQ multiplex PCR; TCRdb keeps in-frame clones, though not all of them. The sample includes about 200,000 clones, approximately 80% of them seen just once. Sequenced material: PBMCs. The receptors shown here come from a woman aged 25 to 39 in good health and CMV-seropositive.

The rearrangement links TRBV28 to TRBJ2-1; 8 bases line up with TRBD2. The CDR3 sequence is 12 residues long. J was trimmed by 9 bases and V by 7 bases; bases with no gene match: 5. Germline values: CDR1 MDHEN, CDR2 SYDVKM. CDR3 residues: CASIREGLEQFF. Here the CDR3 DNA reads TGTGCCAGCATTCGGGAGGGGCTTGAGCAGTTCTTC. The variable domain in full, completed from reference TRBV28 and TRBJ2-1, reads DVKVTQSSRYLVKRTGEKVFLECVQDMDHENMFWYRQDPGLGLRLIYFSYDVKMKEKGDIPEGYSVSREKKERFSLILESASTNQTSMYLCASIREGLEQFFGPGTRLTVL.

This clone has a single count. V usage is TRBV15 and J usage is TRBJ1-1; possible D gene TRBD1, 5 bases. Germline values: CDR1 LNHNV, CDR2 YYDKDF (reference sequence). V shed 5 bases and J shed 0 bases, with 13 bases lying between them. The CDR3 consists of 15 residues. The DNA of the CDR3 is TGTGCCACCAGCGCTCGACAGAATTTGAACACTGAAGCTTTCTTT. Encoded protein: CATSARQNLNTEAFF.

This sequence joins TRBV5-1 and TRBJ1-4, with 11 bases identical to TRBD1. This CDR3 comprises 15 residues. Germline V gene lookup returns CDR1 SGHRS and CDR2 YFSETQ. J was trimmed by 7 bases and V by 3 bases; bases with no gene match: 5. The CDR3 spells CASSSSGTGGEKLFF. The CDR3 bases are TGCGCCAGCAGCTCCTCCGGGACAGGGGGTGAAAAACTGTTTTTT.

The chain uses TRBV30 and TRBJ1-2; D not certain. This CDR3 contains 14 residues. V lost 0 bases to trimming and J lost 6 bases, with 14 bases between them. CDR1 GTSNPN and CDR2 SVGIG come from the germline V gene (reference sequence). CDR3 loop: CAWSVHGWADGYTF. CDR3 nucleotides: TGTGCCTGGAGTGTACATGGTTGGGCAGATGGCTACACCTTC.

The chain carries TRBV18 and TRBJ1-5; tentatively, D is TRBD1 (6 bases). The germline CDR1 and CDR2 sequences are KGHSH and LQKENI. This CDR3 comprises 16 residues. V was clipped by 3 bases and J by 3 bases, with 15 bases between them. The DNA for the CDR3 is TGTGCCAGCTCACCCGAGGGGGGGGCGATCAATCAGCCCCAGCATTTT. Translated, it gives CASSPEGGAINQPQHF.

This clone came up a few times. The rearrangement uses TRBV11-1 and TRBJ2-1; D is perhaps TRBD2 (5 bases). V was cut by 1 base and J by 7 bases, with 11 bases left in between. CDR1 is SGHAT, CDR2 FQDESV, per germline (reference sequence). This CDR3 comprises 14 residues. CDR3 in DNA: TGTGCCAGCAGCTTAGTACTAGTGGCGAATGAGCAGTTCTTC. Translated: CASSLVLVANEQFF.

V is TRBV6-6 and J is TRBJ1-2, with 9 bases matching TRBD1. The CDR3 sequence is 15 residues long. The junction had 12 bases not matched to a gene; V was cut back by 6 bases and J by 7 bases. Germline lookup yields CDR1 MNHNY and CDR2 SVGAGI (reference sequence). CDR3 amino acids: CASRRQTGGSGGYTF. Written as DNA, the CDR3 is TGTGCCAGCAGACGACAGACAGGGGGTTCCGGTGGCTACACCTTC.

V and J are TRBV6-5 and TRBJ1-3, with 10 bases identical to TRBD1. Germline values: CDR1 MNHEY, CDR2 SVGAGI. The CDR3 has 13 amino acids. Here the CDR3 DNA reads TGTGCTTGTATGGACAGGGGGAGAAACACCATATATTTT. It codes for CACMDRGRNTIYF.

The V call is TRBV6-5, the J call TRBJ1-1, with D hard to call. The CDR3 has 16 residues. V was pared by 4 bases and J by 0 bases, with 15 bases between. CDR1 is MNHEY and CDR2 is SVGAGI in the germline V gene. CDR3 region: CASSSPLLGVNTEAFF. The CDR3 region has the DNA TGTGCCAGCAGTTCTCCCTTATTGGGAGTGAACACTGAAGCTTTCTTT.

This chain uses TRBV7-3 with TRBJ1-1; TRBD1 is a possible D gene (5 bases). In germline, CDR1 is SGHTA, CDR2 FQGTGA. V was clipped by 5 bases and J by 10 bases, with 17 bases between them. CDR3 size: 13 residues. The CDR3 loop reads CASSATRQTIAFF. The CDR3, as DNA: TGTGCCAGCAGCGCGACCCGACAGACGATAGCTTTCTTT.

The chain recombines TRBV5-1 with TRBJ1-5; the D is unclear. The germline V and J ends were trimmed by 0 bases and 5 bases, with 6 bases remaining between them. The germline CDR1 and CDR2 sequences are SGHRS and YFSETQ. There are 13 residues in the CDR3. CDR3 in DNA: TGCGCCAGCAGCTTGGGTACGGATCAGCCCCAGCATTTT. Translating it yields CASSLGTDQPQHF.

This chain links TRBV5-1 with TRBJ1-2; D might be TRBD1 (5 bases). The V gene lost 2 bases and the J gene lost 0 bases, with 8 bases spanning the gap. This CDR3 is 14 amino acids long. Germline V gene sequence: CDR1 SGHRS, CDR2 YFSETQ. The CDR3 DNA sequence: TGCGCCAGCAGCTTAAGGGGCCCTAACTATGGCTACACCTTC. This gives the protein CASSLRGPNYGYTF.

CDR3 protein: CASSPAAGGNTGELFF. CDR3 DNA sequence: TGTGCCAGCAGCCCCGCTGCAGGGGGCAACACCGGGGAGCTGTTTTTT. The chain links TRBV11-2 to TRBJ2-2; TRBD1 aligns across 8 bases. The ends lost 5 bases at V and 2 bases at J; junction bases unmatched: 7. Germline CDR1 and CDR2: SGHAT and FQNNGV. CDR3 size: 16 residues.

The chain employs TRBV6-6 and TRBJ2-7; 9 bases are a match to TRBD2. The CDR3 sequence is 16 residues long. With 0 bases clipped from V and 5 bases from J, the junction kept 8 bases outside the gene matches. CDR1 and CDR2 from the germline V gene are MNHNY and SVGAGI (reference sequence). The CDR3, as DNA: TGTGCCAGCAGTTACTCCCGGCGGGAGGGTTCCAACGAGCAGTACTTC. Protein: CASSYSRREGSNEQYF.

Remarks on this clone: The sample has other DNA sequences that encode this CDR3 too. V usage is TRBV29-1 and J usage is TRBJ1-1, with 7 positions matching TRBD1. CDR3 length: 12 amino acids. The germline V gene encodes CDR1 SQVTM and CDR2 ANQGSEA. V shed 7 bases, J shed 0 bases, and the junction held 2 bases outside the gene matches. The CDR3 protein is CSGGQLNTEAFF. For the CDR3, the DNA is TGCAGCGGGGGACAGTTGAACACTGAAGCTTTCTTT.

The chain joins TRBV11-3 to TRBJ2-2; D gene ambiguous. Germline-derived CDR1 and CDR2 are SGHNT and YENEEA. Trimming pared 2 bases from V and 7 bases from J, leaving 5 bases between. The CDR3 contains 12 residues. This CDR3 is CASSLIYGELFF. DNA of the CDR3: TGTGCCAGCAGCTTAATATACGGGGAGCTGTTTTTT.

This clone was seen a single time. The rearrangement uses TRBV30 and TRBJ2-1, with D perhaps matching TRBD2 (6 bases). CDR1 and CDR2 from the germline V gene are GTSNPN and SVGIG (reference sequence). The V and J ends lost 8 bases and 0 bases respectively, with 11 bases between them. The CDR3 sequence is 13 residues long. CDR3 protein: CAGEASSYNEQFF. CDR3 DNA sequence: TGTGCCGGGGAGGCGAGCTCCTACAATGAGCAGTTCTTC.

The V and J genes are TRBV6-6 and TRBJ1-3; 8 bases map to TRBD1. The germline V gene encodes CDR1 MNHNY and CDR2 SVGAGI (reference sequence). The CDR3 extends over 14 amino acids. V trimming: 5 bases; J trimming: 4 bases; junction bases outside the gene matches: 4. The CDR3 spells CASSGTGRGNTIYF. CDR3 DNA sequence: TGTGCCAGCAGTGGGACAGGTCGGGGAAACACCATATATTTT.

This clone has only a few counts. This chain joins TRBV25-1 and TRBJ2-7, with 7 bases fitting TRBD1. After removal of 6 bases from V and 0 bases from J, the junction contained 2 bases not matched to a gene. Germline V gene sequence: CDR1 MGHDK, CDR2 SYGVNS. The CDR3 has 13 residues. The CDR3 spells CASSRGSSYEQYF. The DNA of the CDR3 is TGTGCCAGCAGCAGGGGGAGCTCCTACGAGCAGTACTTC.

This chain uses TRBV5-4 with TRBJ1-1; 10 positions agree with TRBD1. From germline, CDR1 is SGHNT and CDR2 YYREEE (reference sequence). Trimming at V came to 5 bases and at J to 3 bases, leaving 4 bases not matched to a gene. The length of the CDR3 is 14 residues. CDR3 bases: TGTGCCAGCAGTCGAGGACAGGGGGACACTGAAGCTTTCTTT. Translated, it gives CASSRGQGDTEAFF.